Listed here are 21 T cell receptor beta chains from one sample, sequenced in a study of Ad26.COV2.S vaccination and SARS-CoV-2 variants. Profiling relied on immunoSEQ multiplex PCR, and the TCRdb table lists in-frame clones only, not all of them. This table has a few hundred thousand clones, approximately 89% appearing once. Treatment noted: over 15 received Ad26.COV2.S at low or high dose, single or two shots; about five received placebo; per-sample allocation not given. Sampling occurred on day 63 after the first vaccine or placebo injection. The input for sequencing was peripheral blood, taken in a trial of Ad26.COV2.S vaccine versus placebo. The receptor source for this set is a person aged 18-65 years who received the Ad26.COV2.S COVID-19 vaccine or a placebo.

The V gene is TRBV25-1, the J gene TRBJ2-4; D perhaps matches TRBD1 (5 bases). V dropped 3 bases and J dropped 4 bases, with 13 bases sitting between them. CDR3 size: 15 residues. CDR1 is MGHDK and CDR2 is SYGVNS in the germline V gene. CDR3 loop: CASSDKGAGKNIQYF. Written as DNA, the CDR3 is TGTGCCAGCAGTGACAAAGGGGCAGGGAAAAACATTCAGTACTTC. Combining the CDR3 with reference TRBV25-1 and TRBJ2-4 gives the whole variable domain EADIYQTPRYLVIGTGKKITLECSQTMGHDKMYWYQQDPGMELHLIHYSYGVNSTEKGDLSSESTVSRIRTEHFPLTLESARPSHTSQYLCASSDKGAGKNIQYFGAGTRLSVL.

In this sample, this clone turned up a few times. V is TRBV21-1 and J is TRBJ1-1; the DNA was not used to check the table's D call, TRBD1. TRBV21-1 is marked as a pseudogene. The CDR3 is made up of 18 amino acids. Here the CDR3 reads CASSKGDDRVRLDTEAFF. CDR3 bases: TGTGCCAGCAGCAAAGGGGATGACAGGGTTCGTTTGGACACTGAAGCTTTCTTT.

The chain has TRBV12-3 or TRBV12-4 and TRBJ1-1; tentative D call: TRBD1 (5 bases). The CDR3 extends over 12 amino acids. Trimming shortened V by 2 bases and J by 13 bases, and 14 bases separated the two germline ends. The CDR3, as DNA: TGTGCCAGCAGTTTATTGGGAGGGGATGGTTTCTTT. It specifies CASSLLGGDGFF.

The chain employs TRBV27 and TRBJ2-1; 9 bases are a match to TRBD2. V was clipped by 7 bases and J by 8 bases; unmatched bases: 12. The CDR3 is 15 residues long. The V gene's germline CDR1 is MNHEY and CDR2 SMNVEV (reference sequence). In nucleotides, the CDR3 is TGTGCCAGCATAGCTACCGGGACTAGCAGCGATGAGCAGTTCTTC. Residues: CASIATGTSSDEQFF.

With respect to this clone: The same CDR3 also results from other DNA sequences found in this sample. The V gene is TRBV2, the J gene TRBJ1-1, with 7 bases that match TRBD1. Germline V gene sequence: CDR1 SNHLY, CDR2 FYNNEI. The CDR3 runs to 13 residues. Germline trimming cut 6 bases from V and 1 base from J; bases unmatched to any gene: 2. In nucleotides, the CDR3 is TGTGCCAGCAGGGGGGACAGGAACACTGAAGCTTTCTTT. Encoded protein: CASRGDRNTEAFF.

This chain joins TRBV28 and TRBJ1-6, with D unresolved. Looked up from germline, CDR1 is MDHEN and CDR2 is SYDVKM. Deletions cut 1 base from V and 7 bases from J, with 2 bases between. This CDR3 has 12 residues. Written as DNA, the CDR3 is TGTGCCAGCAGTTTATCCAATTCACCCCTCCACTTT. Its protein is CASSLSNSPLHF.

The chain uses TRBV9 and TRBJ1-3; 7 positions match TRBD1. V was clipped by 4 bases and J by 7 bases; unmatched bases: 23. The CDR3 is 19 residues long. CDR1 and CDR2 from the germline V gene are SGDLS and YYNGEE. The CDR3 sequence is CASSPWGTLKGGGSNTIYF. CDR3 coding DNA: TGTGCCAGCAGCCCCTGGGGGACACTGAAAGGGGGCGGGAGTAACACCATATATTTT.

The rearrangement links TRBV5-1 to TRBJ1-1; 7 bases fit TRBD1. V gave up 4 bases and J gave up 5 bases; unmatched junction bases: 11. The germline V gene encodes CDR1 SGHRS and CDR2 YFSETQ. The CDR3 runs 15 residues. Here the CDR3 reads CASSTREGALTEAFF. CDR3 DNA sequence: TGCGCCAGCAGCACCCGGGAGGGGGCGCTTACTGAAGCTTTCTTT.

This sequence joins TRBV6-1 and TRBJ1-3; D is unclear. The CDR3 runs to 13 residues. Looked up from germline, CDR1 is MNHNS and CDR2 is SASEGT. The germline V and J ends were trimmed by 3 bases and 2 bases, with 5 bases remaining between them. The DNA of the CDR3 is TGTGCCAGCAGTGAGGGTCCTGGAAACACCATATATTTT. It translates to CASSEGPGNTIYF.

The rearrangement uses TRBV19 and TRBJ1-5, with D hard to call. CDR3 size: 15 residues. V lost 5 bases to trimming and J lost 0 bases, with 11 bases between them. Germline CDR1 LNHDA, CDR2 SQIVND (reference sequence). The CDR3 DNA is TGTGCCAGTAGTTCCGGGCCGAATAGCAATCAGCCCCAGCATTTT. It specifies CASSSGPNSNQPQHF.

As concerns this clone: At the DNA level, this CDR3 is encoded by other sequences in the same sample as well. V gene TRBV12-3 or TRBV12-4 combines with J gene TRBJ2-7; D is undetermined. V was pared by 6 bases and J by 4 bases, with 10 bases between. The CDR3 has 12 residues. The CDR3 sequence is CASSPLGYEQYF. As DNA, the CDR3 is TGTGCCAGCAGCCCTCTAGGTTACGAGCAGTACTTC.

V is TRBV5-3 and J is TRBJ2-7; D not certain. TRBV5-3 is assigned to the ORF class and has an uncertain function. The CDR3 totals 15 residues. Trimming took off 0 bases at V and 5 bases at J, with 15 bases between the two ends. The CDR3 loop is CARSLVGRVVNEQYF. The DNA of the CDR3 is TGTGCCAGAAGCTTGGTGGGTCGGGTAGTCAACGAGCAGTACTTC.

The chain is built from TRBV25-1 and TRBJ1-2; D remains unclear. Germline V gene data show CDR1 as MGHDK and CDR2 as SYGVNS. The CDR3 covers 12 residues. V lost 4 bases, J lost 6 bases, and 9 bases lay in between. CDR3 region: CASSGTAHGYTF. The CDR3 nucleotides read TGTGCCAGCAGTGGGACGGCCCATGGCTACACCTTC.

The chain recombines TRBV7-2 with TRBJ1-4; D perhaps matches TRBD1 (6 bases). V lost 3 bases and J lost 8, with 16 bases in between. The germline V gene encodes CDR1 SGHTA and CDR2 FQGNSA. CDR3 length equals 15 residues. The CDR3 nucleotides are TGTGCCAGCAGCTTGGGGGGGCAGGGGCCCGAAAAACTGTTTTTT. Its protein is CASSLGGQGPEKLFF.

The chain recombines TRBV6-5 with TRBJ1-1; no reliable D call. The CDR3 runs to 14 residues. Germline V gives CDR1 MNHEY, CDR2 SVGAGI. V was trimmed by 2 bases and J by 1 base, leaving 8 bases between them. In DNA, the CDR3 is TGTGCCAGCAGTTACCTGGCGGCGAACACTGAAGCTTTCTTT. Translation: CASSYLAANTEAFF.

The chain is built from TRBV2 and TRBJ1-1; D possibly corresponds to TRBD1 (5 bases). The CDR3 is 13 amino acids. Germline CDR1 reads SNHLY; CDR2 reads FYNNEI. Trimming removed 5 bases at V and 5 bases at J, with 12 bases between. The CDR3 here is CASSPREGTEAFF. The DNA for the CDR3 is TGTGCCAGCAGTCCCAGGGAAGGGACTGAAGCTTTCTTT.

This chain links TRBV29-1 with TRBJ1-1; D remains ambiguous. Germline V gene data show CDR1 as SQVTM and CDR2 as ANQGSEA. The CDR3 sequence is 11 residues long. This chain's CDR3 is CTTDLRAEAFF. Here the CDR3 DNA reads TGCACCACGGACCTTAGGGCTGAAGCTTTCTTT.

The V call is TRBV12-5, the J call TRBJ2-5; 10 bases are shared with TRBD2. Germline lookup yields CDR1 LGHNT and CDR2 FRNRAP. The CDR3 totals 15 residues. The trim removed 1 base at V and 2 bases at J, leaving 1 base unmatched. DNA of the CDR3: TGTGCTAGTGGTTTGGGGACTAGCGGACAAGAGACCCAGTACTTC. Residues: CASGLGTSGQETQYF.

The chain links TRBV27 to TRBJ1-1; no clear D. The CDR3 contains 13 residues. Germline V gene sequence: CDR1 MNHEY, CDR2 SMNVEV (reference sequence). With 6 bases removed from V and 4 bases from J, the gap between germline ends came to 12 bases. The CDR3 loop reads CASRPLVSTEAFF. DNA for the CDR3: TGTGCCAGCAGGCCACTGGTTTCCACTGAAGCTTTCTTT.

The chain uses TRBV10-3 and TRBJ2-5, with D perhaps assigned TRBD1 or TRBD2 (6 bases each). The V end lost 11 bases, the J end lost 5 bases, and 21 bases lay between the germline ends. The CDR3 is made up of 14 amino acids. Germline CDR1 reads ENHRY; CDR2 reads SYGVKD. This CDR3 reads CAARGFPGGETQYF. In DNA form, the CDR3 reads TGTGCCGCCAGGGGTTTTCCCGGGGGCGAGACCCAGTACTTC.

On this clone: The same CDR3 is also encoded by other DNA sequences in this sample. The chain employs TRBV30 and TRBJ1-5; D uncertain. This CDR3 comprises 12 residues. CDR1 and CDR2 from the germline V gene are GTSNPN and SVGIG (reference sequence). V was trimmed by 2 bases and J by 4 bases, leaving 6 bases between them. Written as DNA, the CDR3 is TGTGCCTGGAGTCGAGGGAATCAGCCCCAGCATTTT. Residues: CAWSRGNQPQHF.